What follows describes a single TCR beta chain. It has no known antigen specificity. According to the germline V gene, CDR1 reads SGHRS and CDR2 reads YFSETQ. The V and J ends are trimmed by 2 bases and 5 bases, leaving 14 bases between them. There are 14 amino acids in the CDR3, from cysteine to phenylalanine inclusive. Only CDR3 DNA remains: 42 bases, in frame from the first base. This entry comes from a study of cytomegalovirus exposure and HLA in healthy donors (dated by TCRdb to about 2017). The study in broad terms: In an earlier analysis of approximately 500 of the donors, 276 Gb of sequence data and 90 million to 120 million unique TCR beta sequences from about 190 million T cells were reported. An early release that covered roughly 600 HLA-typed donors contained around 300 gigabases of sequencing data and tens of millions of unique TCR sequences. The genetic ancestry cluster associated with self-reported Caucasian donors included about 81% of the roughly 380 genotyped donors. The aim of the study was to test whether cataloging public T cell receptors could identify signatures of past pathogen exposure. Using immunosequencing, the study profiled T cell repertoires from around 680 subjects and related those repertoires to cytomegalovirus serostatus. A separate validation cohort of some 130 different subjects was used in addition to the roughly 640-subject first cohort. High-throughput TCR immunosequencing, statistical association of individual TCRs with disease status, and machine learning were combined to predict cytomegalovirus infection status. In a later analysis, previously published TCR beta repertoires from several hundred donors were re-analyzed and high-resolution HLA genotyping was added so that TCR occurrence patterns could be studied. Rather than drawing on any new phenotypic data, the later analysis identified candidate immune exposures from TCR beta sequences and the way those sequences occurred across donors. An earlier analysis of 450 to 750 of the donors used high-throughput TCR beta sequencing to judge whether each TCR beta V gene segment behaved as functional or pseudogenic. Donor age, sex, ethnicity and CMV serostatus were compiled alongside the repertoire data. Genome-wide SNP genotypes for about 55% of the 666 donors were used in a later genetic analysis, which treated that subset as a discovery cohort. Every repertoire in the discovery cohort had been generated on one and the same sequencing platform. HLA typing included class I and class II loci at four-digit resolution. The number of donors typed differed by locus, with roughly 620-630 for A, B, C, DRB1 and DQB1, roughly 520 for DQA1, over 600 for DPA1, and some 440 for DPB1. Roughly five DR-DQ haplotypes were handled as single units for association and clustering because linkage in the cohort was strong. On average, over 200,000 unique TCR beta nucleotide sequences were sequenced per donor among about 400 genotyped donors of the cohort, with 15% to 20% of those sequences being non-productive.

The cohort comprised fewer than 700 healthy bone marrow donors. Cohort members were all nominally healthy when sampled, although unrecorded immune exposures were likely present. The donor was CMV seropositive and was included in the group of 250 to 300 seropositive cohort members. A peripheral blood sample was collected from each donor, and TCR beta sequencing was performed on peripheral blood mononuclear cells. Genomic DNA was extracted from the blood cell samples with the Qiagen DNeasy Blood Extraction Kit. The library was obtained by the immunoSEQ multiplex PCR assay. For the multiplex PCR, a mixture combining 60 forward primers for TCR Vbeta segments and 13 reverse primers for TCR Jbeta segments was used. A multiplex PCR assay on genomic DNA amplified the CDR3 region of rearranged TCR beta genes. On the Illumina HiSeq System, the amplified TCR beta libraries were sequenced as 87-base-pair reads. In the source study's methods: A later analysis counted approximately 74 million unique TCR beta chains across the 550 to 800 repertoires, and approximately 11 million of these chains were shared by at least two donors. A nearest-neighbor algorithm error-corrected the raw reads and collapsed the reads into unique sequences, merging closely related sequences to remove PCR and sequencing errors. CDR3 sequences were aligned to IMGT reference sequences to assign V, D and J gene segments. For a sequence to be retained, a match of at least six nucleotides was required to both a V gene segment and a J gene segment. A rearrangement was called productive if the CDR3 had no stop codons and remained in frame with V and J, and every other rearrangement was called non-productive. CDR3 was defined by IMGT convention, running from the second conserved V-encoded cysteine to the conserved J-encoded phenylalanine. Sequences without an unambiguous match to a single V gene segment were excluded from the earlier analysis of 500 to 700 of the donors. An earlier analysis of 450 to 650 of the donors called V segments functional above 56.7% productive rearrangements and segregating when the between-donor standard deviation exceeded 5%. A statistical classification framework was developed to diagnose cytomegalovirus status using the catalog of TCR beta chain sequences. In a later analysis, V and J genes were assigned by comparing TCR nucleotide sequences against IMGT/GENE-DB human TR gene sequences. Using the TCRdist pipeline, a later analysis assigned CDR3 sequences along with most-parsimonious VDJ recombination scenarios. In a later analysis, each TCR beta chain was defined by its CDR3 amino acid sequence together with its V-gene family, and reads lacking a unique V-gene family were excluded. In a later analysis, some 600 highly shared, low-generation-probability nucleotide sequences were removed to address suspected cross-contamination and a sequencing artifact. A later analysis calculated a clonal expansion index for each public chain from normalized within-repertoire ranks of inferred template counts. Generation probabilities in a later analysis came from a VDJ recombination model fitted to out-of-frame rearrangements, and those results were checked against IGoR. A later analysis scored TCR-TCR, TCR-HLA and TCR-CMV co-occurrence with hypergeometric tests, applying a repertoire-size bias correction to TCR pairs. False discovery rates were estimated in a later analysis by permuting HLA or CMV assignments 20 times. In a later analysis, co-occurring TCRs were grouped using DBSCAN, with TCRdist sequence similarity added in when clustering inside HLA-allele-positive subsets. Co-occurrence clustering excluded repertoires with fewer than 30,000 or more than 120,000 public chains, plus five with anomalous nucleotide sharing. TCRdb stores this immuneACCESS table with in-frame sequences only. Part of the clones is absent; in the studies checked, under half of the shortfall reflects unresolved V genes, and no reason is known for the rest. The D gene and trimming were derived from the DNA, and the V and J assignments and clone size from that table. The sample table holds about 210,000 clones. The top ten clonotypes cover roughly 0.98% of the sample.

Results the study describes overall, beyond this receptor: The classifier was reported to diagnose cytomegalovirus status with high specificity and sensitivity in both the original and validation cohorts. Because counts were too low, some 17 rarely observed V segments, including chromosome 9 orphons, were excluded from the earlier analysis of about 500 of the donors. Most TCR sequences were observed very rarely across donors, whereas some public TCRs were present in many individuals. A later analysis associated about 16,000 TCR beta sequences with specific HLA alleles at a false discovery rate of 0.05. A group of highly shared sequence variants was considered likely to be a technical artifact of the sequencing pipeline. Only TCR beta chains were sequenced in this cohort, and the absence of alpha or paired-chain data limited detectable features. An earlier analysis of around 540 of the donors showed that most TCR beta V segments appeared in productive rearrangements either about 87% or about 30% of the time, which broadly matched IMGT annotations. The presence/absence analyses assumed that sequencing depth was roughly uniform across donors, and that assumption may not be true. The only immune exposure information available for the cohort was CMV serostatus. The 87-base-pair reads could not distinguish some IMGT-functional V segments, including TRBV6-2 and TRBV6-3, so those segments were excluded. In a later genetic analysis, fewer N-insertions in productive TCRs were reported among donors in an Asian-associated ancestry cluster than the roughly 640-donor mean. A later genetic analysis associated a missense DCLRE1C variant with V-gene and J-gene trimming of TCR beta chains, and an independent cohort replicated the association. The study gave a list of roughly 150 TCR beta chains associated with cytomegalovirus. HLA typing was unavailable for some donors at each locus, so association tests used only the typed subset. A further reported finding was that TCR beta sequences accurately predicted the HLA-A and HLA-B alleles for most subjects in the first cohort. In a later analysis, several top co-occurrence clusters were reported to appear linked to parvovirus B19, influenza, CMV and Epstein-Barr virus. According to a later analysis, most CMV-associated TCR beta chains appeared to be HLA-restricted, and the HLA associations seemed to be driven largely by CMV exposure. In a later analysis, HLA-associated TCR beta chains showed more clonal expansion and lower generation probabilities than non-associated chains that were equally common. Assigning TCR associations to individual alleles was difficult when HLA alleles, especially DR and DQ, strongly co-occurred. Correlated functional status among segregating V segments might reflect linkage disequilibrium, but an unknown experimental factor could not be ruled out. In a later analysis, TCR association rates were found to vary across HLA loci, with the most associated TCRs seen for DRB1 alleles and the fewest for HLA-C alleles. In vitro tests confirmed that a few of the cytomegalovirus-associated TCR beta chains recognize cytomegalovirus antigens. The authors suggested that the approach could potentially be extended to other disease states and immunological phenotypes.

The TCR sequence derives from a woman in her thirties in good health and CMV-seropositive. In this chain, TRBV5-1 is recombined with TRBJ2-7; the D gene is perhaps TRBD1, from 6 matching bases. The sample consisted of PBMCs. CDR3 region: CASSFSTGSHEQYF. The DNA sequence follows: TGCGCCAGCAGCTTTTCTACAGGGTCCCACGAGCAGTACTTC.